The 20 T cell receptor beta chains presented below share a single source sample, sequenced in a study of graft-versus-host responses after intestinal transplantation. Their antigen targets remain unknown. Data came from immunoSEQ multiplex PCR; TCRdb stores just in-frame clones and leaves some out. Of tens of thousands of clones in the sample, about 95% were seen once. Sample: unstimulated CD4+ T cells sorted from spleen or lymph node cells, taken before transplant. The receptors come from a human donor who was the organ donor for an intestinal transplant.

The genes are TRBV6-5 and TRBJ2-2, with TRBD1 matching over 9 bases. The CDR3 extends over 15 amino acids. Germline assignment: CDR1 MNHEY and CDR2 SVGAGI. Trimming at V came to 6 bases and at J to 4 bases, leaving 6 bases not matched to a gene. The CDR3 spells CASRLGQGSTGELFF. CDR3 DNA sequence: TGTGCCAGCAGGCTGGGACAGGGAAGCACCGGGGAGCTGTTTTTT.

This chain uses TRBV15 with TRBJ2-3; D remains ambiguous. Per germline, CDR1 LNHNV and CDR2 YYDKDF (reference sequence). V shed 3 bases and J shed 1 base, with 2 bases lying between them. CDR3 length: 12 amino acids. Here the CDR3 reads CATSRGTDTQYF. The CDR3 DNA reads as TGTGCCACCAGCAGGGGCACAGATACGCAGTATTTT.

This clone was picked up one time. The chain recombines TRBV7-2 with TRBJ1-5; the D gene is possibly TRBD1 (5 bases). CDR1 and CDR2 (germline): SGHTA, FQGNSA. Trimming shortened V by 4 bases and J by 5 bases, and 15 bases separated the two germline ends. The CDR3 spans 15 residues. The CDR3 bases are TGTGCCAGCAGCTATCCGCGAGGGGCCGATCAGCCCCAGCATTTT. It specifies CASSYPRGADQPQHF.

The genes are TRBV28 and TRBJ2-6; 8 bases line up with TRBD1. There are 16 residues in the CDR3. The junction had 6 bases not matched to a gene; V was cut back by 6 bases and J by 2 bases. Germline CDR1 reads MDHEN; CDR2 reads SYDVKM. DNA for the CDR3: TGTGCCAGCAGACCGACACAGGGGGCTGGGGCCAACGTCCTGACTTTC. This gives the protein CASRPTQGAGANVLTF. Full variable domain (remainder filled in from reference TRBV28 and TRBJ2-6): DVKVTQSSRYLVKRTGEKVFLECVQDMDHENMFWYRQDPGLGLRLIYFSYDVKMKEKGDIPEGYSVSREKKERFSLILESASTNQTSMYLCASRPTQGAGANVLTFGAGSRLTVL.

The chain is built from TRBV7-9 and TRBJ2-3; D uncertain. V was trimmed by 3 bases and J by 1 base, leaving 8 bases between them. The CDR3 runs 14 residues. CDR1 SEHNR and CDR2 FQNEAQ come from the germline V gene (reference sequence). The CDR3 DNA reads TGTGCCAGCAGCTTCGTTTCGGGCACAGATACGCAGTATTTT. Amino acids: CASSFVSGTDTQYF. Based on the CDR3 plus reference TRBV7-9 and TRBJ2-3, the full variable domain is DTGVSQNPRHKITKRGQNVTFRCDPISEHNRLYWYRQTLGQGPEFLTYFQNEAQLEKSRLLSDRFSAERPKGSFSTLEIQRTEQGDSAMYLCASSFVSGTDTQYFGPGTRLTVL.

This clone showed up just once. The V gene is TRBV10-3, the J gene TRBJ2-7, with 9 bases lining up with TRBD1. The CDR3 runs to 17 residues. The junction had 12 bases not matched to a gene; V was cut back by 5 bases and J by 1 base. Germline values: CDR1 ENHRY, CDR2 SYGVKD. Written as DNA, the CDR3 is TGTGCCATCAGTTTCACCCTCACCGGGACAGGGTCCTACGAGCAGTACTTC. This translates into CAISFTLTGTGSYEQYF.

CDR3 sequence (DNA): TGCGCCAGCAGCCAAGTCCACCGACTCGGGGAGCAGTACTTC. This encodes CASSQVHRLGEQYF. This chain joins TRBV4-1 and TRBJ2-5, with D perhaps TRBD2 (5 bases). Germline-derived CDR1 and CDR2 are MGHRA and YSYEKL. This CDR3 comprises 14 residues. The ends were cut back, 1 base at V and 11 bases at J, with 17 bases in the middle.

This rearrangement joins TRBV5-6 to TRBJ2-7; TRBD2 might be the D (5 bases). There are 14 residues in the CDR3. The V gene lost 0 bases and the J gene lost 4 bases, with 11 bases spanning the gap. CDR1 and CDR2 (germline): SGHDT, YYEEEE. DNA of the CDR3: TGTGCCAGCAGCTTGGGACTAAGGTTGTACGAGCAGTACTTC. This gives the protein CASSLGLRLYEQYF.

V gene TRBV9 combines with J gene TRBJ1-2; D not certain. Germline V lookup: CDR1 SGDLS, CDR2 YYNGEE. The CDR3 contains 16 residues. V lost 4 bases and J lost 4, with 20 bases in between. The CDR3 DNA follows: TGTGCCAGCAGCCTCCTGACCGGGAGCTCAGGCTATGGCTACACCTTC. This sequence encodes CASSLLTGSSGYGYTF.

The chain is built from TRBV9 and TRBJ2-7; 14 bases map to TRBD2. The CDR3 totals 17 residues. The germline V gene encodes CDR1 SGDLS and CDR2 YYNGEE. V lost 1 base to trimming and J lost 2 bases; unmatched junction nucleotides: 5. The CDR3 protein is CASSVTVTSGGAYEQYF. The CDR3 nucleotides are TGTGCCAGCAGCGTAACCGTGACTAGCGGGGGGGCCTACGAGCAGTACTTC.

The rearrangement joins TRBV7-9 to TRBJ1-1; TRBD1 is a possible D gene (5 bases). The CDR3 contains 14 residues. Trimming removed 5 bases at V and 4 bases at J, with 14 bases between. Germline assignment: CDR1 SEHNR and CDR2 FQNEAQ (reference sequence). DNA of the CDR3: TGTGCCAGCAGCAGTAGGGGTTTGGGCACTGAAGCTTTCTTT. Translating it yields CASSSRGLGTEAFF.

This chain joins TRBV5-8 and TRBJ1-2, with 12 nucleotides matching TRBD1. The CDR3 contains 17 residues. Germline-derived CDR1 and CDR2 are SGHTS and YDEGEE. J gave up 0 bases and V 4 bases, and 7 bases lay outside the gene matches. The CDR3 region has the DNA TGTGCCAGCAGCGAAGGGACAGGGGGCGCATCTAACTATGGCTACACCTTC. As protein: CASSEGTGGASNYGYTF.

The CDR3 DNA reads as TGTGCCAGCAGCTTAGCCCTGGGCAGTGACACAGATACGCAGTATTTT. As protein: CASSLALGSDTDTQYF. The chain joins TRBV7-6 to TRBJ2-3; D is undetermined. CDR3 length: 16 amino acids. Per the germline V gene, CDR1 is SGHVS and CDR2 is FNYEAQ. Trimming shortened V by 0 bases and J by 2 bases, and 12 bases separated the two germline ends.

This clone was recorded once. CDR3 amino acids: CASSPPTGGGYGYTF. The CDR3 nucleotides are TGTGCCAGCAGCCCCCCTACGGGCGGGGGCTATGGCTACACCTTC. The gene calls are TRBV9 and TRBJ1-2, with D perhaps TRBD1 (5 bases). Deletions cut 4 bases from V and 4 bases from J, with 17 bases between. Germline CDR1 is SGDLS and CDR2 is YYNGEE. This CDR3 is built from 15 residues.

This clone is a singleton in its sample. This chain joins TRBV7-9 and TRBJ2-1; 9 bases are a match to TRBD2. Trimming cost V 3 bases and J 4 bases; bases outside gene matches: 4. CDR1 and CDR2 from the germline V gene are SEHNR and FQNEAQ (reference sequence). There are 15 residues in the CDR3. The DNA of the CDR3 is TGTGCCAGCAGCTTTAGCGGGGGTCGATACAATGAGCAGTTCTTC. This codes for CASSFSGGRYNEQFF. The variable domain in full, completed from reference TRBV7-9 and TRBJ2-1, reads DTGVSQNPRHKITKRGQNVTFRCDPISEHNRLYWYRQTLGQGPEFLTYFQNEAQLEKSRLLSDRFSAERPKGSFSTLEIQRTEQGDSAMYLCASSFSGGRYNEQFFGPGTRLTVL.

The chain uses TRBV7-3 and TRBJ2-1; 9 nucleotides align to TRBD1. CDR1 SGHTA and CDR2 FQGTGA come from the germline V gene. The CDR3 sequence is 15 residues long. Germline trimming cut 5 bases from V and 6 bases from J; bases unmatched to any gene: 8. In DNA form, the CDR3 reads TGTGCCAGCAGCCTCGGGACAGGGTGGGGCAATGAGCAGTTCTTC. This encodes CASSLGTGWGNEQFF.

The genes are TRBV5-1 and TRBJ1-2; 10 positions agree with TRBD1. The CDR3 loop spans 19 amino acids. Losses at the gene ends were 5 bases for V and 4 bases for J; bases not matched to a gene: 20. Germline values: CDR1 SGHRS, CDR2 YFSETQ. In DNA, the CDR3 is TGCGCCAGCAGTCGGTTCCCTGGGACAGGGGAGAGGCGGAGCTATGGCTACACCTTC. It codes for CASSRFPGTGERRSYGYTF.

The chain is built from TRBV9 and TRBJ1-3; no firm D call. Between the trimmed V and J ends, which lost 0 bases and 0 bases, there was a span of 7 bases. Looked up from germline, CDR1 is SGDLS and CDR2 is YYNGEE. The length of the CDR3 is 15 residues. CDR3 sequence reads: CASSVVSGSGNTIYF. CDR3 nucleotides: TGTGCCAGCAGCGTAGTCTCCGGCTCTGGAAACACCATATATTTT. The whole variable domain, filled in from reference TRBV9 and TRBJ1-3, reads DSGVTQTPKHLITATGQRVTLRCSPRSGDLSVYWYQQSLDQGLQFLIQYYNGEERAKGNILERFSAQQFPDLHSELNLSSLELGDSALYFCASSVVSGSGNTIYFGEGSWLTVV.

This clone was counted once. The chain recombines TRBV19 with TRBJ1-1; D is uncertain. Germline values: CDR1 LNHDA, CDR2 SQIVND (reference sequence). The V and J ends lost 6 bases and 1 base respectively, with 12 bases between them. CDR3 length: 14 residues. The CDR3 region has the DNA TGTGCCAGTAGCCTGGGAGGTTGGAACACTGAAGCTTTCTTT. Its protein product is CASSLGGWNTEAFF.

The V and J genes are TRBV4-2 and TRBJ1-4; TRBD1 aligns across 8 bases. This CDR3 has 13 amino acids. The junction had 6 bases not matched to a gene; V was cut back by 1 base and J by 14 bases. Germline V lookup: CDR1 LGHNA, CDR2 YNFKEQ. The CDR3 protein is CASSQVQGARLFF. In DNA, the CDR3 is TGTGCCAGCAGCCAAGTGCAGGGGGCCCGGCTGTTTTTT.